The text below deals with one T cell receptor (beta chain). The J segment lost 2 bases and the V segment lost 6 bases, leaving 4 bases of the junction unmatched. CDR1 is SQVTM and CDR2 is ANQGSEA in the germline V gene. This CDR3 spans 13 amino acids. TCRdb's table, derived via immunoSEQ multiplex PCR, lists solely in-frame clones and lacks some. The sample shows 52,000 or so clones, 94% of them seen only once. The entry originates in a study of OX40 agonist ivuxolimab in advanced cancers. The TCR originated in an adult with an advanced solid tumor such as melanoma, head and neck, liver or kidney cancer. The V and J genes are TRBV29-1 and TRBJ2-7; 10 bases are shared with TRBD1. This specimen consisted of CD4+ or CD8+ T cells sorted from blood, obtained in a trial of the OX40 agonist ivuxolimab. CDR3 coding DNA: TGCAGCGTAGGGGACAGGGGCCCCTACGAGCAGTACTTC. As protein: CSVGDRGPYEQYF.